Included here is one TCR beta chain sequence, with context. As to time point: persistent/refractory GD, antithyroid drugs over 5 years with positive TRAb. From RNA extracted from PBMCs, the TCR library was made. This entry is derived from a study of regulatory T cells in long-lasting Graves disease. About the research overall: Graves' disease counted as persistent after over 5 years of antithyroid drugs with positive TSH receptor antibodies.

V was clipped by 8 bases and J by 6 bases; unmatched bases: 6. This CDR3 has 12 amino acids. The germline CDR1 and CDR2 sequences are MNHNS and SASEGT. Through Arm-PCR of CDR3 regions and iRepertoire HTBI primers, TCR beta libraries were built. TCRdb reprocessed the multiplex PCR reads with MiXCR, giving one entry per CDR3 protein. Here the sample spans over 650,000 distinct CDR3 sequences, 25% to 35% being singletons. The specimen comprised peripheral blood mononuclear cells (PBMCs), sampled when the disease was refractory, from a patient treated with antithyroid drugs. The chain has TRBV6-1 and TRBJ1-1; TRBD1 matches at 7 bases. This clonotype originated in a female donor with Graves disease. CDR3 bases: TGTGCCAGCGAAGGGGGCGGCCCTGAAGCTTTCTTT. Translated, it gives CASEGGGPEAFF.